This section outlines one TCR beta chain sequence together with its context. The data originate from a study of cytomegalovirus exposure and HLA in healthy donors. V was cut by 5 bases and J by 12 bases, with 14 bases left in between. This CDR3 is built from 12 residues. Germline loops: CDR1 MDHEN, CDR2 SYDVKM. The primer mix had 60 Vbeta and 13 Jbeta primers. The method was immunoSEQ multiplex PCR; TCRdb's version includes in-frame clones alone and lacks a portion of them. The top ten clones hold approximately 10% of a sample with more than 110,000 clones, around 79% of them seen once. Sequenced material: PBMCs. The clonotype originates from a woman in her fifties or sixties in good health and CMV-seropositive. This chain joins TRBV28 and TRBJ2-1; D may be TRBD2 (5 bases). CDR3 nucleotides: TGTGCCAGCAGTCCGACTCACCGGGGGCAGTTCTTC. Protein: CASSPTHRGQFF. Supplemented by reference TRBV28 and TRBJ2-1, the full variable domain reads DVKVTQSSRYLVKRTGEKVFLECVQDMDHENMFWYRQDPGLGLRLIYFSYDVKMKEKGDIPEGYSVSREKKERFSLILESASTNQTSMYLCASSPTHRGQFFGPGTRLTVL.